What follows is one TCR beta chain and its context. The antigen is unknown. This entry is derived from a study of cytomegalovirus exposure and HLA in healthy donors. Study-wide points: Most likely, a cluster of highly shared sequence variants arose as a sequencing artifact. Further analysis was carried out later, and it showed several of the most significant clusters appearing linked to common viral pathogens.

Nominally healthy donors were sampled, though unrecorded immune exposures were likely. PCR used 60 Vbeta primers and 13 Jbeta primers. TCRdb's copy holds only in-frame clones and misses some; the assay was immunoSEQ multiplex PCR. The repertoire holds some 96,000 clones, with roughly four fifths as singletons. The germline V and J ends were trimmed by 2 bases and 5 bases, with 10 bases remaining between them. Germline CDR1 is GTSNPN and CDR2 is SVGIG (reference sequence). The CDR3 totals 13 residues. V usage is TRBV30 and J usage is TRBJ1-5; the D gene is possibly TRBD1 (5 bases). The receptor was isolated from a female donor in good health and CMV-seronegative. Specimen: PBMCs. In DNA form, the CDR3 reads TGTGCCTGGAGTAGGGGATTTGATCAGCCCCAGCATTTT. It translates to CAWSRGFDQPQHF. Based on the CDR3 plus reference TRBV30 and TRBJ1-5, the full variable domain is SQTIHQWPATLVQPVGSPLSLECTVEGTSNPNLYWYRQAAGRGLQLLFYSVGIGQISSEVPQNLSASRPQDRQFILSSKKLLLSDSGFYLCAWSRGFDQPQHFGDGTRLSIL.